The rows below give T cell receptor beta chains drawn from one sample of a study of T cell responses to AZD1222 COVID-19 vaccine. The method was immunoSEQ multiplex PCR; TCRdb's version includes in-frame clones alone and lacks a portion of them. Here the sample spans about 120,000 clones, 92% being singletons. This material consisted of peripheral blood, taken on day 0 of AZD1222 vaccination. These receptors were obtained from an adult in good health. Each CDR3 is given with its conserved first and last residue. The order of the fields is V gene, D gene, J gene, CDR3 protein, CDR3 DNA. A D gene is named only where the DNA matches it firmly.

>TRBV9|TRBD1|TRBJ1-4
CASSPRSGTDYNEKLFF
TGTGCCAGCAGCCCTCGATCCGGGACAGATTATAATGAAAAACTGTTTTTT
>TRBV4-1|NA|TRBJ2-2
CASSSKGDLNTGELFF
TGCGCCAGCAGCTCAAAAGGGGATTTGAACACCGGGGAGCTGTTTTTT
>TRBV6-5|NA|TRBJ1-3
CASSSIRGNTIYF
TGTGCCAGCAGTTCGATCCGAGGAAACACCATATATTTT
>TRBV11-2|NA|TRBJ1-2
CASSLEQGRDYTF
TGTGCCAGCAGCTTGGAACAGGGTAGGGACTACACCTTC
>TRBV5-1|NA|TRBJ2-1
CASSRGVPYNEQFF
TGCGCCAGCAGCCGAGGAGTGCCCTACAATGAGCAGTTCTTC
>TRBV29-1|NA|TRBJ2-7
CSVGERRYEQYF
TGCAGCGTGGGGGAACGGAGGTACGAGCAGTACTTC
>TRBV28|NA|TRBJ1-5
CASSLVSASNQPQHF
TGTGCCAGCAGTTTAGTGTCGGCCAGCAATCAGCCCCAGCATTTT
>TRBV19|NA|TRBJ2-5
CASSPDPGQQETQYF
TGTGCCAGTAGTCCCGACCCCGGGCAACAAGAGACCCAGTACTTC
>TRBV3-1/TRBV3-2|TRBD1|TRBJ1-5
CASSQTRTGPQHF
TGTGCCAGCAGCCAAACCCGGACAGGACCCCAGCATTTT
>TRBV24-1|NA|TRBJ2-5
CASPSGAAETQYF
TGTGCCTCCCCCTCAGGGGCGGCAGAGACCCAGTACTTC
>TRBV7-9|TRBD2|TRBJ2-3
CASSLSTSGGLTDTQYF
TGTGCCAGCAGCTTAAGTACTAGCGGGGGGTTGACAGATACGCAGTATTTT